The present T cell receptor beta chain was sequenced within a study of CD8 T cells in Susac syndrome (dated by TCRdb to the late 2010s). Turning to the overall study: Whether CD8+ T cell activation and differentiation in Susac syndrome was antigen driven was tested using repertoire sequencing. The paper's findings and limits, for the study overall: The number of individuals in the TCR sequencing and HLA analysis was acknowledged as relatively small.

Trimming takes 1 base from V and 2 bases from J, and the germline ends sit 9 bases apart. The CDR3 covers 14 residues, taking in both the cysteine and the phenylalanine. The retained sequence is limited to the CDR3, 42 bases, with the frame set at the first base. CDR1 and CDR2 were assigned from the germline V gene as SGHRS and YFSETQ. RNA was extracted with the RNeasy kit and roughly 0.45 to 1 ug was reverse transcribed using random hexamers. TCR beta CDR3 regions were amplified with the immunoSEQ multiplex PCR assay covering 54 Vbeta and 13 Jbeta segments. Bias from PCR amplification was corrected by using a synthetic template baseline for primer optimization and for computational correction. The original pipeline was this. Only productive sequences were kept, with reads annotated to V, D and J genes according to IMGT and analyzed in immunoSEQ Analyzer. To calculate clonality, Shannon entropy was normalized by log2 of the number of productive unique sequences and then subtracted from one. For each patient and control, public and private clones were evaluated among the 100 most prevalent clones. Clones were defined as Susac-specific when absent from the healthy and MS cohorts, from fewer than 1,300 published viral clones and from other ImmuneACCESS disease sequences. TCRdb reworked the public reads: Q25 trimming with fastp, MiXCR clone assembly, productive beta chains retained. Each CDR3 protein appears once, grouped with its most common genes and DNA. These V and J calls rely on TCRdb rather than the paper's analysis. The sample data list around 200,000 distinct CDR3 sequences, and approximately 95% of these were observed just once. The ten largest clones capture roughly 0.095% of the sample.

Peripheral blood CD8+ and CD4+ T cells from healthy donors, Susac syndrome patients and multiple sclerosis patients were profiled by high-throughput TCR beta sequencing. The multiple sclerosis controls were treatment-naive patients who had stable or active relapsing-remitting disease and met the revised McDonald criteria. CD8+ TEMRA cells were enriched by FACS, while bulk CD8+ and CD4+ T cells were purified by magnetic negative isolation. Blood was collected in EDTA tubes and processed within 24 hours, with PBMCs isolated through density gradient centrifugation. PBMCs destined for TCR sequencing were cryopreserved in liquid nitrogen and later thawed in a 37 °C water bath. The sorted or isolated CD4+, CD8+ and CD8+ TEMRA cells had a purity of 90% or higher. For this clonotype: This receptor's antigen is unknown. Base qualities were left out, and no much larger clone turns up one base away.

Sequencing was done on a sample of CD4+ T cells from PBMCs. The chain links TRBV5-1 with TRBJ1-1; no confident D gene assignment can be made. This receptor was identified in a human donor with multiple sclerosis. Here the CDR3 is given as CASSLSAVNTEAFF. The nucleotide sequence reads TGCGCCAGCAGCTTGTCAGCAGTTAACACTGAAGCTTTCTTT. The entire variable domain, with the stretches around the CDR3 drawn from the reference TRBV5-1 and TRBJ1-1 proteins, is KAGVTQTPRYLIKTRGQQVTLSCSPISGHRSVSWYQQTPGQGLQFLFEYFSETQRNKGNFPGRFSGRQFSNSRSEMNVSTLELGDSALYLCASSLSAVNTEAFFGQGTRLTVV.